The 27 T cell receptor beta chains reported below all come from one sample, sequenced in a study of blood T cell repertoires in COVID-19. Data came from immunoSEQ multiplex PCR; TCRdb stores just in-frame clones and leaves some out. This sample has some 180,000 clones, with about 88% found just once. Sequenced material: peripheral blood. These receptors originate from a middle-aged man with COVID-19, enrolled during active disease.

This clone appeared a single time. The V call is TRBV3-1 (or the pseudogene TRBV3-2), the J call TRBJ1-1, with TRBD1 matching over 8 bases. The junction had 5 bases not matched to a gene; V was cut back by 4 bases and J by 1 base. Germline lookup yields CDR1 LGHDT and CDR2 YNNKEL (reference sequence). The CDR3 consists of 15 residues. DNA for the CDR3: TGTGCCAGCAGCCCGCCCCAGGGGGCGAACACTGAAGCTTTCTTT. Protein: CASSPPQGANTEAFF.

The chain uses TRBV20-1 and TRBJ2-3; 9 nucleotides match TRBD2. The CDR3 is 15 residues long. V trimming: 3 bases; J trimming: 3 bases; junction bases outside the gene matches: 7. Germline V lookup: CDR1 DFQATT, CDR2 SNEGSKA (reference sequence). CDR3 sequence (DNA): TGCAGTGCTAGTCCCGCTAGCGGGAATACAGATACGCAGTATTTT. Protein sequence: CSASPASGNTDTQYF.

In DNA, the CDR3 is TGCAGTGCTAGTGACATACGGTTTGCCAATGAGCAGTTCTTC. Amino acids: CSASDIRFANEQFF. The chain links TRBV20-1 to TRBJ2-1; D gene unclear. The CDR3 is 14 residues long. V gave up 3 bases and J gave up 6 bases, with 15 bases separating them. Germline V gene sequence: CDR1 DFQATT, CDR2 SNEGSKA (reference sequence).

The CDR3 DNA sequence: TGTGCCATCAGTGTCCAGGGGACGAACACTGAAGCTTTCTTT. Translation: CAISVQGTNTEAFF. The gene calls are TRBV10-3 and TRBJ1-1; D may be TRBD1 (6 bases). The germline gives CDR1 ENHRY, CDR2 SYGVKD. V lost 4 bases to trimming and J lost 1 base, with 10 bases between them. The CDR3 totals 14 residues.

V and J are TRBV19 and TRBJ2-1, with TRBD2 identical over 8 bases. CDR1 and CDR2 from the germline V gene are LNHDA and SQIVND (reference sequence). This CDR3 is 16 amino acids long. Trimming at V came to 0 bases and at J to 4 bases, leaving 5 bases not matched to a gene. As DNA, the CDR3 is TGTGCCAGTAGTATAGACGGGGGGGCCAGGTACAATGAGCAGTTCTTC. It yields the protein CASSIDGGARYNEQFF.

The gene calls are TRBV11-1 and TRBJ1-6, with 9 nucleotides matching TRBD1. This CDR3 region has 14 residues. CDR1 SGHAT and CDR2 FQDESV come from the germline V gene (reference sequence). V gave up 1 base and J gave up 8 bases; unmatched junction bases: 0. The CDR3 reads CASSLGDRDSPLHF. The CDR3 DNA reads TGTGCCAGCAGCTTAGGGGACAGGGATTCACCCCTCCACTTT.

The chain joins TRBV3-1 (or the pseudogene TRBV3-2) to TRBJ2-7; D might be TRBD2 (5 bases). This CDR3 has 13 residues. Germline assignment: CDR1 LGHDT and CDR2 YNNKEL (reference sequence). Deletions cut 3 bases from V and 7 bases from J, with 13 bases between. The CDR3 DNA follows: TGTGCCAGCAGCCAGACCTTAGAGGGTGAGCAGTACTTC. Amino acid sequence: CASSQTLEGEQYF.

The J gene is TRBJ2-6, the V gene TRBV15; the match to TRBD1 covers 7 bases. The CDR3 covers 17 residues. V shed 0 bases and J 3 bases; nucleotides not matched to a gene: 5. Looked up from germline, CDR1 is LNHNV and CDR2 is YYDKDF (reference sequence). In nucleotides, the CDR3 is TGTGCCACCAGCAGAGATAAGGGGGCCGGTGGGGCCAACGTCCTGACTTTC. It yields the protein CATSRDKGAGGANVLTF.

The rearrangement joins TRBV10-3 to TRBJ2-5, with 7 bases identical to TRBD2. The CDR3 is 15 amino acids. Losses at the gene ends were 3 bases for V and 1 base for J; bases not matched to a gene: 5. Germline CDR1 is ENHRY and CDR2 is SYGVKD. CDR3 sequence: CAISEQAGSQETQYF. CDR3 DNA sequence: TGTGCCATCAGTGAACAAGCGGGGTCCCAAGAGACCCAGTACTTC.

The V call is TRBV7-9, the J call TRBJ1-5, with TRBD1 identical over 7 bases. The trim removed 5 bases at V and 3 bases at J, leaving 4 bases unmatched. The germline V gene encodes CDR1 SEHNR and CDR2 FQNEAQ (reference sequence). The CDR3 is 14 residues long. DNA of the CDR3: TGTGCCAGCAGCCCAGGGGGTTTCAATCAGCCCCAGCATTTT. As protein: CASSPGGFNQPQHF.

J is TRBJ2-3 and V is TRBV11-1, with 7 bases identical to TRBD2. This CDR3 comprises 16 residues. Germline CDR1 reads SGHAT; CDR2 reads FQDESV (reference sequence). V was pared by 1 base and J by 2 bases, with 6 bases of the junction left unmatched. The chain's CDR3 is CASSLEISGDTDTQYF. The CDR3, as DNA: TGTGCCAGCAGCTTAGAAATAAGCGGGGACACAGATACGCAGTATTTT.

V and J are TRBV7-9 and TRBJ1-2; TRBD1 agrees at 9 bases. This CDR3 has 14 residues. Looked up from germline, CDR1 is SEHNR and CDR2 is FQNEAQ (reference sequence). Trimming cost V 5 bases and J 3 bases; bases outside gene matches: 4. CDR3 sequence: CASSLQGADYGYTF. The DNA for the CDR3 is TGTGCCAGCAGCCTACAGGGGGCGGACTATGGCTACACCTTC.

V is TRBV28 and J is TRBJ1-3; maybe TRBD1 (6 bases). V lost 5 bases, J lost 0 bases, and 11 bases lay in between. CDR3 length equals 15 residues. CDR1 and CDR2 (germline): MDHEN, SYDVKM. In DNA form, the CDR3 reads TGTGCCAGCAGTCCGGGACAAATCTCTGGAAACACCATATATTTT. Its translation: CASSPGQISGNTIYF.

This chain uses TRBV5-5 with TRBJ2-3, with D unresolved. In germline, CDR1 is SGHKS, CDR2 YYEKEE (reference sequence). V shed 4 bases and J shed 5 bases, with 14 bases lying between them. The CDR3 loop spans 14 amino acids. The CDR3 loop reads CASSADLRIDTQYF. CDR3 DNA sequence: TGTGCCAGCAGCGCCGACTTACGGATAGATACGCAGTATTTT.

V and J are TRBV19 and TRBJ2-7; D uncertain. The CDR3 is 11 amino acids. Germline CDR1 is LNHDA and CDR2 is SQIVND (reference sequence). Trimming stripped 10 bases from V and 6 bases from J, with 13 bases between. CDR3 region: CATSDFGEQYF. In DNA, the CDR3 is TGTGCCACGAGCGATTTTGGCGAGCAGTACTTC.

V gene TRBV7-6 combines with J gene TRBJ2-1; 11 positions match TRBD2. This CDR3 region has 15 residues. Per germline, CDR1 SGHVS and CDR2 FNYEAQ. V dropped 2 bases and J dropped 4; count of bases not matched to a gene: 1. The CDR3 protein is CASSLRTSGYNEQFF. The CDR3 bases are TGTGCCAGCAGCTTAAGGACTAGCGGGTACAATGAGCAGTTCTTC.

This chain links TRBV9 with TRBJ2-7; TRBD1 agrees at 8 bases. V shed 4 bases and J 5 bases; nucleotides not matched to a gene: 5. The CDR3 has 13 residues. Per germline, CDR1 SGDLS and CDR2 YYNGEE. CDR3 coding DNA: TGTGCCAGCAGCTACGACAGGGGCGACGAGCAGTACTTC. It yields the protein CASSYDRGDEQYF.

This sequence joins TRBV5-1 and TRBJ2-1, with TRBD2 matching 13 bases. This CDR3 comprises 18 residues. The trim removed 0 bases at V and 7 bases at J, leaving 10 bases unmatched. Germline values: CDR1 SGHRS, CDR2 YFSETQ. CDR3 residues: CASSLVRDGLAGANEQFF. The DNA of the CDR3 is TGCGCCAGCAGCTTGGTGCGGGATGGACTAGCGGGAGCGAATGAGCAGTTCTTC.

This clone was recorded only once. J is TRBJ1-5 and V is TRBV30; D is perhaps TRBD1 (6 bases). The V end lost 2 bases, the J end lost 4 bases, and 15 bases lay between the germline ends. Looked up from germline, CDR1 is GTSNPN and CDR2 is SVGIG (reference sequence). The CDR3 consists of 15 residues. The CDR3, as DNA: TGTGCCTGGAGTAACGTCGGGGGGGCGAATCAGCCCCAGCATTTT. This sequence encodes CAWSNVGGANQPQHF.

The rearrangement uses TRBV27 and TRBJ1-4; 9 bases map to TRBD1. This CDR3 contains 15 residues. From germline, CDR1 is MNHEY and CDR2 SMNVEV (reference sequence). Trimming at V came to 4 bases and at J to 8 bases, leaving 8 bases not matched to a gene. The CDR3 coding sequence is TGTGCCAGCAGTTGGCTTACAGGGGGCCGAGAAAAACTGTTTTTT. It encodes CASSWLTGGREKLFF.

The gene calls are TRBV16 and TRBJ2-7, with 7 bases aligning to TRBD1. CDR1 KGHSY and CDR2 FQNENV come from the germline V gene. The junction had 11 bases not matched to a gene; V was cut back by 2 bases and J by 1 base. The length of the CDR3 is 17 residues. CDR3 in amino acids: CASSQNLDRITSYEQYF. The CDR3 DNA reads as TGTGCCAGCAGCCAAAACCTGGACAGGATTACTTCCTACGAGCAGTACTTC.

The rearrangement links TRBV2 to TRBJ1-5, with a possible D match to TRBD1 (5 bases). V was clipped by 6 bases and J by 4 bases, with 16 bases between them. The CDR3 sequence is 15 residues long. In germline, CDR1 is SNHLY, CDR2 FYNNEI. CDR3 sequence (DNA): TGTGCCAGCAGAGCAGACAAGGGGAATAATCAGCCCCAGCATTTT. It codes for CASRADKGNNQPQHF.

The chain joins TRBV7-2 to TRBJ2-1; 11 bases agree with TRBD2. The V gene's germline CDR1 is SGHTA and CDR2 FQGNSA. V was pared by 1 base and J by 5 bases, with 4 bases of the junction left unmatched. This CDR3 region has 16 residues. CDR3 DNA: TGTGCCAGCAGCTTAGGGCTTAGCGGGGGGGACAATGAGCAGTTCTTC. This codes for CASSLGLSGGDNEQFF.

The chain combines TRBV19 with TRBJ1-6; 8 bases map to TRBD1. The CDR3 covers 16 residues. The ends lost 6 bases at V and 5 bases at J; junction bases unmatched: 9. Germline V CDR1 and CDR2: LNHDA, SQIVND (reference sequence). This CDR3 is CASRIIPGQDNSPLHF. Written as DNA, the CDR3 is TGTGCCAGTAGGATAATACCGGGACAGGATAATTCACCCCTCCACTTT.

The gene calls are TRBV19 and TRBJ1-5, with D tentatively TRBD1 (5 bases). The CDR3 spans 14 residues. Trimming removed 9 bases from V and 6 bases from J, with 18 bases in between. Germline V gene sequence: CDR1 LNHDA, CDR2 SQIVND (reference sequence). Here the CDR3 reads CASNVPGFGQPQHF. The CDR3 DNA reads TGTGCCAGCAATGTCCCAGGGTTTGGTCAGCCCCAGCATTTT.

The chain couples TRBV5-6 to TRBJ2-1, with a possible D match to TRBD1 (6 bases). The CDR3 has 14 amino acids. The V gene's germline CDR1 is SGHDT and CDR2 YYEEEE. The V end lost 9 bases, the J end lost 7 bases, and 20 bases lay between the germline ends. CDR3 sequence: CATHRINRGNEQFF. CDR3 in DNA: TGTGCCACACATAGGATTAATAGGGGGAATGAGCAGTTCTTC.

The chain links TRBV9 to TRBJ2-7, with D perhaps matching TRBD2 (9 bases). V was shortened by 5 bases and J by 6 bases, with 27 bases between the two germline ends. The CDR3 is 17 amino acids. CDR1 SGDLS and CDR2 YYNGEE come from the germline V gene. The CDR3 spells CASSGQGASGKLSEQYF. CDR3 DNA sequence: TGTGCCAGCAGTGGACAGGGTGCTAGCGGGAAACTGTCCGAGCAGTACTTC.